The T cell receptor beta chain described here comes from a study of shared clonotypes between healthy human individuals (dated by TCRdb to between 2020 and 2021). Regarding the research as a whole: The cohort comprised a couple of women and a few men aged 18 to 49 years. To estimate repertoire size and how much clonotypes are shared between individuals, the study performed deep sequencing of blood TCR repertoires from a few healthy adults. Different laboratories and diverse techniques were used to prepare libraries and sequence TCR repertoires, to increase sequencing depth and limit assay-specific biases. Between about 0.9 and 9 billion PBMCs per donor were obtained by leukapheresis. Broader findings and caveats from the paper: Sampling was restricted to blood, and TCR repertoires in tissues likely differ from the TCR repertoires found in blood. Based on pairwise subsampling, the degree of clonotype sharing among donors was expected to be affected by sequencing depth. Because the study included a small number of donors, the genetic and exposure-history diversity represented was limited.

This clone was detected once. Its antigen target is currently unknown. No much larger clonotype is one base removed from it; base qualities were not supplied. The junction carries 13 bases between V and J, which are trimmed by 4 bases and 2 bases respectively. Based on the germline V gene, the CDR1 and CDR2 sequences are SGDLS and YYNGEE. Inclusive of the bounding cysteine and phenylalanine, the CDR3 is 15 residues long. Left in the record is the CDR3 DNA by itself, 45 bases read in frame from the first base. The donors were healthy, HIV-negative adults who had no recently reported acute infections or vaccinations. Every donor was a Caucasian adult living in Nashville, Tennessee, USA. In the unsorted samples, some 94 million PBMCs were counted, and genomic DNA was extracted using the QIAamp DNA Blood Mini kit. Blood was collected by leukapheresis, and PBMCs were isolated by Ficoll-Histopaque density gradient centrifugation and then cryopreserved in liquid nitrogen vapor phase.

Using the deep immunoSEQ assay, TCR CDR3 regions were amplified from genomic DNA by multiplex PCR. Genomic DNA extracted from each cell subset was distributed evenly over all wells of several immunoSEQ 96-well plates, and each plate served as one replicate. For unsorted PBMC, 250 to 350 ng genomic DNA, equal to 25,000 to 35,000 T cell genomes, was loaded into each replicate PCR. Genomic DNA from unsorted PBMC was sequenced over ten immunoSEQ deep assay plates. Purified libraries were measured with a Qubit 3.0 fluorometer, size-checked on a Bioanalyzer 2100, and measured again with the KAPA Library Quantification kit. Every immunoSEQ 96-well plate was sequenced on a dedicated single-read 150-cycle Illumina NextSeq 550 flow cell. Turning to the authors' computational methods: Because only junctional sequences without quality scores were contained in the immunoSEQ output, filtering matching that applied to full-length reads could not be performed. To assign V/J genes and CDR3, sequences were annotated using PyIR, a Python wrapper for IgBLAST v1.9, with IMGT germline references. Any read was removed if the V/J assignment was weak (E-value above 1e-6), the CDR3 was missing, or the read contained stop codons, out-of-frame junctions, or ambiguous translated residues. V3J clonotypes were defined by identical inferred V gene, J gene, and CDR3 amino acid sequence. Percentage overlap between repertoires was computed as shared unique clonotypes divided by the size of the smaller repertoire. Three approaches were used to assess repertoire richness: RTK rarefaction, the Chao1 estimator, and Recon v2.1 estimates of unobserved clonotypes. In its TCRdb copy, this immuneACCESS table keeps in-frame sequences only and misses some clones. Where compared with another copy, unresolved V genes explain less than half of these, and the others have no known cause. The DNA gave D and trimming, while V, J and clone size come from that table. Recorded for this sample are about half a million clones; about 85% of them occurred a single time. About an eighth of the sample is taken by the ten largest.

Sequencing was carried out using PBMCs. The chain uses TRBV9 and TRBJ2-1; no confident D gene assignment can be made. This sequence originates from a woman aged 40 to 50 in good health. Some clones in this sample may be carry-over from other donors' samples. The CDR3 amino acid sequence is: CASSLEGSPYNEQFF. The base sequence is TGTGCCAGCAGCCTAGAAGGATCACCCTACAATGAGCAGTTCTTC.